This T cell receptor beta chain is from a study of early T cells in non-severe SARS-CoV-2 infection. TCRdb re-called the 5' RACE reads with MiXCR, one entry per CDR3 protein. The data hold nearly 95,000 distinct CDR3 sequences, with approximately 17% observed a single time. V shed 0 bases and J shed 1 base, with 9 bases lying between them. The CDR3 is 14 amino acids. Germline loops: CDR1 DFQATT, CDR2 SNEGSKA (reference sequence). This clonotype was detected a few times. The material sequenced was whole blood, taken at baseline. This sequence originates from an adult who was a healthcare worker with PCR-confirmed SARS-CoV-2 infection or an uninfected control (not recorded which). The chain has TRBV20-1 and TRBJ2-5; TRBD1 might be the D (6 bases). The CDR3 sequence: CSARDGTRQETQYF. For the CDR3, the DNA is TGCAGTGCTAGAGATGGGACACGCCAAGAGACCCAGTACTTC.